These 22 T cell receptor beta chains originate from one sample sequenced in a study of blood T cell repertoires in COVID-19. The protocol was immunoSEQ multiplex PCR, while the TCRdb copy is restricted to in-frame clones and leaves out a portion. This sample yields approximately 240,000 clones, of which roughly 80% are seen a single time; roughly 5% belongs to the top ten. The sample comprised peripheral blood. These receptor sequences come from a woman aged 55-69 years who had recovered from COVID-19.

The V call is TRBV25-1, the J call TRBJ2-2; 7 bases match TRBD1. The ends lost 3 bases at V and 6 bases at J; junction bases unmatched: 13. This CDR3 contains 17 residues. The V gene's germline CDR1 is MGHDK and CDR2 SYGVNS. CDR3 sequence: CASSETGFFYAAGELFF. For the CDR3, the DNA is TGTGCCAGCAGTGAGACAGGGTTCTTTTACGCGGCCGGGGAGCTGTTTTTT.

V is TRBV29-1 and J is TRBJ2-7; TRBD2 is a possible D gene (7 bases). The CDR3 runs to 12 residues. Trimming removed 2 bases at V and 3 bases at J, with 8 bases between. CDR1 is SQVTM and CDR2 is ANQGSEA in the germline V gene. In DNA, the CDR3 is TGCAGCGTTGAAAGGGGGGGCTACGAGCAGTACTTC. It is translated as CSVERGGYEQYF.

This clone was observed a few times. This chain connects TRBV29-1 to TRBJ1-1; D not resolved. The CDR3 extends over 11 amino acids. Germline V gene sequence: CDR1 SQVTM, CDR2 ANQGSEA. V was shortened by 6 bases and J by 4 bases, with 9 bases between the two germline ends. CDR3 in DNA: TGCAGCGTCCCTCGAGGCACTGAAGCTTTCTTT. Its protein is CSVPRGTEAFF.

CDR3 coding DNA: TGCGCCAGCAGCCAAGATAGCCGACTAGCGGGGGCCTACGAGCAGTACTTC. This encodes CASSQDSRLAGAYEQYF. The chain is built from TRBV4-3 and TRBJ2-7, with 12 bases lining up with TRBD2. V shed 0 bases, J shed 2 bases, and the junction held 5 bases outside the gene matches. The CDR3 loop spans 17 amino acids. CDR1 is LGHNA, CDR2 YSLEER, per germline.

The rearrangement uses TRBV4-2 and TRBJ2-3, with 12 bases fitting TRBD2. V dropped 2 bases and J dropped 9; count of bases not matched to a gene: 9. This CDR3 has 16 amino acids. Germline V lookup: CDR1 LGHNA, CDR2 YNFKEQ. The CDR3 region is CASSQPALAGGPTQYF. The CDR3 DNA reads TGTGCCAGCAGCCAACCCGCCCTAGCGGGGGGGCCCACGCAGTATTTT.

This clone was observed a handful of times. The genes are TRBV5-5 and TRBJ1-2; 7 positions agree with TRBD1. Germline V gene data show CDR1 as SGHKS and CDR2 as YYEKEE (reference sequence). This CDR3 spans 17 amino acids. Germline trimming cut 4 bases from V and 2 bases from J; bases unmatched to any gene: 14. CDR3 nucleotide sequence: TGTGCCAGCAGCACAAGACAGGGCCTGACGCCAAACTATGGCTACACCTTC. Encoded protein: CASSTRQGLTPNYGYTF. The variable domain in full, with the rest retrieved from reference TRBV5-5 and TRBJ1-2, is DAGVTQSPTHLIKTRGQQVTLRCSPISGHKSVSWYQQVLGQGPQFIFQYYEKEERGRGNFPDRFSARQFPNYSSELNVNALLLGDSALYLCASSTRQGLTPNYGYTFGSGTRLTVV.

The gene calls are TRBV24-1 and TRBJ1-2; D unclear. Germline loops: CDR1 KGHDR, CDR2 SFDVKD. Trimming stripped 3 bases from V and 3 bases from J, with 10 bases between. The CDR3 length is 14 residues. The CDR3 loop is CATSDATTHYGYTF. In DNA form, the CDR3 reads TGTGCCACCAGTGATGCTACTACCCACTATGGCTACACCTTC.

This clone was counted many times. The chain uses TRBV11-2 and TRBJ1-1, with no clear D. This CDR3 has 15 residues. Trimming removed 7 bases at V and 4 bases at J, with 19 bases between. In germline, CDR1 is SGHAT, CDR2 FQNNGV. The CDR3 DNA is TGTGCCAGCACCAACTATGAGAGAACGGGCACTGAAGCTTTCTTT. This gives the protein CASTNYERTGTEAFF.

The chain employs TRBV7-8 and TRBJ2-7, with a weak D call TRBD1 (6 bases). V was cut by 1 base and J by 6 bases, with 13 bases left in between. Germline lookup yields CDR1 SGHVS and CDR2 FQNEAQ. The CDR3 runs to 14 residues. This CDR3 is CASSLDRAMGEQYF. CDR3 sequence (DNA): TGTGCCAGCAGCTTAGACAGGGCGATGGGCGAGCAGTACTTC. The variable domain in full, with the rest retrieved from reference TRBV7-8 and TRBJ2-7, is GAGVSQSPRYKVAKRGQDVALRCDPISGHVSLFWYQQALGQGPEFLTYFQNEAQLDKSGLPSDRFFAERPEGSVSTLKIQRTQQEDSAVYLCASSLDRAMGEQYFGPGTRLTVT.

This chain links TRBV7-9 with TRBJ1-2; D possibly corresponds to TRBD1 (6 bases). CDR1 SEHNR and CDR2 FQNEAQ come from the germline V gene (reference sequence). V lost 5 bases to trimming and J lost 5 bases, with 15 bases between them. The CDR3 is 14 amino acids. In DNA, the CDR3 is TGTGCCAGCAGCGCGGCCCAGGGGTGGTATGGCTACACCTTC. This gives the protein CASSAAQGWYGYTF.

The chain recombines TRBV30 with TRBJ2-6, with D possibly matching TRBD2 (5 bases). The ends were cut back, 2 bases at V and 1 base at J, with 15 bases in the middle. The CDR3 has 17 residues. The germline CDR1 and CDR2 sequences are GTSNPN and SVGIG (reference sequence). The CDR3 DNA follows: TGTGCCTGGAGTAAGGAGGCGGGCCCATCTGGGGCCAACGTCCTGACTTTC. Amino acids: CAWSKEAGPSGANVLTF.

The chain joins TRBV18 to TRBJ1-1; D gene uncertain. The CDR3 extends over 14 amino acids. Trimming took off 0 bases at V and 1 base at J, with 6 bases between the two ends. CDR1 and CDR2 from the germline V gene are KGHSH and LQKENI. The chain's CDR3 is CASSPPRPNTEAFF. As DNA, the CDR3 is TGTGCCAGCTCACCACCTCGTCCGAACACTGAAGCTTTCTTT.

The CDR3 DNA reads TGTGCCAGCCTTTTAAGGGGCGGGGGCTACAATGAGCAGTTCTTC. Amino acids: CASLLRGGGYNEQFF. This rearrangement joins TRBV13 to TRBJ2-1, with TRBD2 matching over 7 bases. V lost 8 bases, J lost 3 bases, and 10 bases stayed unmatched. There are 15 residues in the CDR3. CDR1 PRHDT and CDR2 FYEKMQ come from the germline V gene (reference sequence).

Within the sample, this clone is medium-sized (0.01 to 0.1%). The gene calls are TRBV4-3 and TRBJ2-6; 8 bases are a match to TRBD2. V shed 0 bases, J shed 4 bases, and the junction held 2 bases outside the gene matches. This CDR3 region has 16 residues. Germline V CDR1 and CDR2: LGHNA, YSLEER. The CDR3, as DNA: TGCGCCAGCAGCCAAGATGCTAGCGGGGGGGCCAACGTCCTGACTTTC. This sequence encodes CASSQDASGGANVLTF.

This chain's CDR3 is CASSELARGTDTQYF. The DNA for the CDR3 is TGTGCCAGCAGTGAACTAGCGCGTGGCACAGATACGCAGTATTTT. V is TRBV2 and J is TRBJ2-3; D perhaps matches TRBD2 (6 bases). The CDR3 sequence is 15 residues long. V lost 2 bases, J lost 1 base, and 10 bases lay in between. The V gene's germline CDR1 is SNHLY and CDR2 FYNNEI. The variable domain in full, with the rest retrieved from reference TRBV2 and TRBJ2-3, is EPEVTQTPSHQVTQMGQEVILRCVPISNHLYFYWYRQILGQKVEFLVSFYNNEISEKSEIFDDQFSVERPDGSNFTLKIRSTKLEDSAMYFCASSELARGTDTQYFGPGTRLTVL.

J is TRBJ1-4 and V is TRBV3-1 (or the pseudogene TRBV3-2), with unresolved D. This CDR3 region has 15 residues. From germline, CDR1 is LGHDT and CDR2 YNNKEL (reference sequence). V was shortened by 1 base and J by 3 bases, with 9 bases between the two germline ends. The CDR3: CASSQVEGSNEKLFF. The DNA of the CDR3 is TGTGCCAGCAGCCAAGTCGAGGGTTCTAATGAAAAACTGTTTTTT.

The CDR3 DNA reads TGTGCCAGCAGCTCGTCCGGGACAGGGGGGACTGAAGCTTTCTTT. Translation gives CASSSSGTGGTEAFF. The chain links TRBV5-5 to TRBJ1-1, with 11 nucleotides matching TRBD1. The ends lost 3 bases at V and 5 bases at J; junction bases unmatched: 6. This CDR3 comprises 15 residues. In germline, CDR1 is SGHKS, CDR2 YYEKEE (reference sequence).

This chain joins TRBV14 and TRBJ1-2; maybe TRBD1 (5 bases). The germline V and J ends were trimmed by 1 base and 2 bases, with 14 bases remaining between them. The germline CDR1 and CDR2 sequences are SGHDN and FVKESK. The CDR3 contains 16 residues. CDR3 in amino acids: CASSQGWQGPNYGYTF. DNA of the CDR3: TGTGCCAGCAGCCAAGGGTGGCAGGGCCCCAACTATGGCTACACCTTC. Based on the CDR3 plus reference TRBV14 and TRBJ1-2, the full variable domain is EAGVTQFPSHSVIEKGQTVTLRCDPISGHDNLYWYRRVMGKEIKFLLHFVKESKQDESGMPNNRFLAERTGGTYSTLKVQPAELEDSGVYFCASSQGWQGPNYGYTFGSGTRLTVV.

V usage is TRBV4-1 and J usage is TRBJ2-7, with TRBD1 identical over 8 bases. CDR1 and CDR2 (germline): MGHRA, YSYEKL. CDR3 length equals 16 residues. V lost 1 base, J lost 4 bases, and 9 bases stayed unmatched. CDR3 in DNA: TGCGCCAGCAGCCAAGCTTTAGCAGGGGGCATGTACGAGCAGTACTTC. Protein sequence: CASSQALAGGMYEQYF.

The CDR3 protein is CASGPGTGEAFF. The DNA of the CDR3 is TGTGCTAGTGGTCCCGGGACAGGGGAAGCTTTCTTT. The gene calls are TRBV12-5 and TRBJ1-1; 9 positions match TRBD1. Germline-derived CDR1 and CDR2 are LGHNT and FRNRAP. Trimming at V came to 5 bases and at J to 8 bases, leaving 3 bases not matched to a gene. The CDR3 spans 12 residues.

This chain joins TRBV4-1 and TRBJ1-1; 7 bases are shared with TRBD1. CDR1 is MGHRA and CDR2 is YSYEKL in the germline V gene. The CDR3 covers 16 residues. V lost 4 bases to trimming and J lost 1 base; unmatched junction nucleotides: 9. The CDR3 here is CASSLPTGLGNTEAFF. The CDR3 nucleotides read TGCGCCAGCAGCCTTCCGACAGGGTTAGGGAACACTGAAGCTTTCTTT.

The chain is built from TRBV6-6 and TRBJ1-5, with 7 bases matching TRBD1. V lost 2 bases and J lost 6; bases outside the gene matches: 7. Germline V CDR1 and CDR2: MNHNY, SVGAGI (reference sequence). This CDR3 spans 15 amino acids. The CDR3 bases are TGTGCCAGCAGTTACCCCGAGACAGGGTTTCAGCCCCAGCATTTT. Translation: CASSYPETGFQPQHF.